These 31 T cell receptor beta chains came from one sample sequenced in a study of cytomegalovirus exposure and HLA in healthy donors (dated by TCRdb to 2016 to 2017). The library was prepared using the immunoSEQ multiplex PCR assay. The multiplex PCR relied on a mix of 60 forward primers for TCR Vbeta segments and 13 reverse primers for TCR Jbeta segments. In its TCRdb copy, this immuneACCESS table keeps in-frame sequences only and misses some clones. Where compared with another copy, unresolved V genes explain less than half of these, and the others have no known cause. The sample table shows about 160,000 clones, and roughly 80% are seen once. Clones ranked in the top ten supply roughly 1.3% of the sample. The sample consisted of PBMCs. The source of these receptors is a woman between 45 and 60 years old in good health and CMV-seronegative.

In regard to this clone: A read error may produce the germline difference seen at one junction end. The chain joins TRBV7-7 to TRBJ2-1; 12 nucleotides align to TRBD2. Germline V gives CDR1 SSHAT, CDR2 FNYEAQ (reference sequence). This CDR3 region has 16 residues. CDR3 DNA sequence: TGTGCTAGCAGCCTGGGACTAGCGGGCCCCGGGGATGAGCAGTTCTTC. It specifies CASSLGLAGPGDEQFF.

This sequence joins TRBV11-2 and TRBJ1-1; D gene ambiguous. Deletions cut 6 bases from V and 1 base from J, with 15 bases between. Germline CDR1 and CDR2: SGHAT and FQNNGV. The CDR3 spans 15 residues. CDR3 DNA: TGTGCCAGCAGTTTCTCACTCTATCGGAACACTGAAGCTTTCTTT. This gives the protein CASSFSLYRNTEAFF.

The chain joins TRBV5-5 to TRBJ2-5, with 7 bases identical to TRBD1. Germline V lookup: CDR1 SGHKS, CDR2 YYEKEE (reference sequence). V lost 4 bases and J lost 4; bases outside the gene matches: 4. The CDR3 consists of 13 residues. This chain's CDR3 is CASSPGQLETQYF. CDR3 nucleotide sequence: TGTGCCAGCAGCCCGGGACAGCTAGAGACCCAGTACTTC.

V is TRBV5-6 and J is TRBJ1-6; tentative D call: TRBD1 (6 bases). The CDR3 totals 14 residues. V shed 4 bases and J shed 9 bases, with 14 bases lying between them. Germline lookup yields CDR1 SGHDT and CDR2 YYEEEE. The CDR3 protein is CASSHPGQSSPLHF. CDR3 in DNA: TGTGCCAGCAGCCACCCGGGACAAAGTTCACCCCTCCACTTT.

The V gene is TRBV28, the J gene TRBJ1-2; 7 bases are a match to TRBD1. The V and J ends lost 6 bases and 3 bases, in that order; junction bases with no gene match: 7. Germline loops: CDR1 MDHEN, CDR2 SYDVKM. The CDR3 covers 14 residues. CDR3 protein: CASSPRQGYYGYTF. CDR3 nucleotides: TGTGCCAGCAGCCCGCGACAGGGCTACTATGGCTACACCTTC.

V is TRBV19 and J is TRBJ1-2; TRBD1 agrees at 7 bases. The germline gives CDR1 LNHDA, CDR2 SQIVND (reference sequence). CDR3 length equals 14 residues. V lost 1 base to trimming and J lost 4 bases; unmatched junction nucleotides: 3. CDR3 amino acids: CASSIGTGLYGYTF. The CDR3 nucleotides read TGTGCCAGTAGTATAGGGACAGGACTCTATGGCTACACCTTC.

This clone was seen only a few times. This chain connects TRBV6-4 to TRBJ1-6; D remains ambiguous. The germline V gene has CDR1 MRHNA and CDR2 SNTAGT. V dropped 0 bases and J dropped 7 bases, with 10 bases sitting between them. The CDR3 runs to 15 residues. CDR3 bases: TGTGCCAGCAGTGACTCTGGCAGTCCGAATTCACCCCTCCACTTT. Residues: CASSDSGSPNSPLHF.

Comments on this clone: The sample has other DNA sequences that encode this CDR3 too. The chain employs TRBV11-3 and TRBJ2-3; weak D call: TRBD1 (5 bases). The CDR3 spans 14 residues. Trimming cost V 3 bases and J 0 bases, with 7 bases left between them. Germline loops: CDR1 SGHNT, CDR2 YENEEA. The CDR3 DNA sequence: TGTGCCAGCAGCTTGACAGCTAGCACAGATACGCAGTATTTT. This encodes CASSLTASTDTQYF.

The chain has TRBV7-6 and TRBJ1-5; 8 bases map to TRBD1. Germline loops: CDR1 SGHVS, CDR2 FNYEAQ. This CDR3 comprises 18 residues. V was pared by 2 bases and J by 4 bases, with 13 bases of the junction left unmatched. CDR3 residues: CASSLRTGPNRLNQPQHF. The CDR3 DNA reads TGTGCCAGCAGCTTACGGACAGGGCCAAATCGATTAAATCAGCCCCAGCATTTT. Supplemented by reference TRBV7-6 and TRBJ1-5, the full variable domain reads GAGVSQSPRYKVTKRGQDVALRCDPISGHVSLYWYRQALGQGPEFLTYFNYEAQQDKSGLPNDRFSAERPEGSISTLTIQRTEQRDSAMYRCASSLRTGPNRLNQPQHFGDGTRLSIL.

Notes on this clone: The sample contains more than one DNA sequence encoding this CDR3. CDR3 amino acids: CASSQGQGYGYTF. The DNA of the CDR3 is TGTGCCAGCAGCCAAGGACAGGGATATGGCTACACCTTC. J is TRBJ1-2 and V is TRBV14, with 7 bases aligning to TRBD1. V shed 1 base and J 5 bases; nucleotides not matched to a gene: 1. Germline CDR1 reads SGHDN; CDR2 reads FVKESK. There are 13 residues in the CDR3.

This chain uses TRBV4-3 with TRBJ2-5, with TRBD1 matching 8 bases. CDR3 size: 15 residues. The germline CDR1 and CDR2 sequences are LGHNA and YSLEER. V dropped 0 bases and J dropped 7; count of bases not matched to a gene: 7. The CDR3 sequence is CASSQDRGTGRTQYF. CDR3 sequence (DNA): TGCGCCAGCAGCCAAGACCGGGGGACAGGAAGGACCCAGTACTTC.

The chain uses TRBV12-5 and TRBJ1-1, with D uncertain. Germline CDR1 is LGHNT and CDR2 is FRNRAP. The CDR3 covers 13 residues. Trimming took off 0 bases at V and 4 bases at J, with 6 bases between the two ends. This CDR3 is CASGLVPGTEAFF. The CDR3 DNA is TGTGCTAGTGGTTTGGTACCGGGCACTGAAGCTTTCTTT.

This clone showed up just once. The chain links TRBV9 to TRBJ2-5, with 7 bases lining up with TRBD2. The CDR3 sequence is 18 residues long. The germline CDR1 and CDR2 sequences are SGDLS and YYNGEE. Unmatched junction bases numbered 14, after V lost 3 bases and J lost 0 bases. The DNA of the CDR3 is TGTGCCAGCAGCGCTACAGCCAATAGCGGGCCCTACCAAGAGACCCAGTACTTC. It codes for CASSATANSGPYQETQYF.

The genes are TRBV14 and TRBJ2-5; D is undetermined. The assigned J gene may be wrong: the sequence end matches TRBJ2-7 better. In germline, CDR1 is SGHDN, CDR2 FVKESK. The CDR3 consists of 13 residues. CDR3 DNA sequence: TGTGCCAGCAGCCCCATCCAGCGCGGCGAGCAGTACTTC. This codes for CASSPIQRGEQYF.

The V and J genes are TRBV30 and TRBJ1-2, with D perhaps matching TRBD1 (5 bases). Trimming took 1 base from V and 4 from J, leaving 16 bases between them. This CDR3 contains 15 residues. Germline values: CDR1 GTSNPN, CDR2 SVGIG (reference sequence). The CDR3 bases are TGTGCCTGGAGTGAGGGGTACAGTTGGGGCTATGGCTACACCTTC. It yields the protein CAWSEGYSWGYGYTF.

The chain couples TRBV10-3 to TRBJ2-5; 13 positions agree with TRBD2. V gave up 4 bases and J gave up 0 bases; unmatched junction bases: 2. This CDR3 has 16 residues. Germline V gene data show CDR1 as ENHRY and CDR2 as SYGVKD. Here the CDR3 DNA reads TGTGCCATCAGTGGGGGGACTAGCGGGGACCAAGAGACCCAGTACTTC. Translating it yields CAISGGTSGDQETQYF.

This rearrangement joins TRBV19 to TRBJ1-1; D is perhaps TRBD1 (5 bases). The V end lost 1 base, the J end lost 6 bases, and 12 bases lay between the germline ends. CDR3 size: 14 residues. Per the germline V gene, CDR1 is LNHDA and CDR2 is SQIVND (reference sequence). The DNA for the CDR3 is TGTGCCAGTAGTATAGGGGGGGGTGTATCTGAAGCTTTCTTT. Amino acid sequence: CASSIGGGVSEAFF.

The chain links TRBV19 to TRBJ1-1; 8 nucleotides match TRBD1. This CDR3 has 15 amino acids. V dropped 5 bases and J dropped 3; count of bases not matched to a gene: 8. CDR1 is LNHDA and CDR2 is SQIVND in the germline V gene (reference sequence). The CDR3 loop is CASSPGQGFYTEAFF. The CDR3, as DNA: TGTGCCAGTAGTCCAGGACAGGGCTTTTACACTGAAGCTTTCTTT.

This clone was recorded once. The V call is TRBV19, the J call TRBJ2-4, with a tentative D call TRBD2 (5 bases). This CDR3 spans 13 amino acids. Germline CDR1 LNHDA, CDR2 SQIVND (reference sequence). Between the trimmed V and J ends, which lost 7 bases and 6 bases, there was a span of 13 bases. The CDR3 DNA reads as TGTGCCAGTACTGGAACAGAGGGAAACATTCAGTACTTC. It is translated as CASTGTEGNIQYF.

This clone is a singleton in its sample. The J gene is TRBJ1-1, the V gene TRBV7-9; D is undetermined. V shed 5 bases and J shed 6 bases, with 10 bases lying between them. CDR1 and CDR2 (germline): SEHNR, FQNEAQ (reference sequence). This CDR3 is built from 12 residues. The CDR3 DNA is TGTGCCAGCAGCCGATCTGGAGCTGAAGCTTTCTTT. Encoded protein: CASSRSGAEAFF.

This clone has more than one count but fewer than ten. V gene TRBV5-6 combines with J gene TRBJ1-2; tentatively, D is TRBD1 (6 bases). The CDR3 contains 15 residues. From germline, CDR1 is SGHDT and CDR2 YYEEEE. V lost 0 bases and J lost 4, with 13 bases in between. The CDR3 coding sequence is TGTGCCAGCAGCTTGGTGGTGGGACATGGCTATGGCTACACCTTC. This gives the protein CASSLVVGHGYGYTF. The complete variable domain, with remaining parts taken from reference TRBV5-6 and TRBJ1-2, reads DAGVTQSPTHLIKTRGQQVTLRCSPKSGHDTVSWYQQALGQGPQFIFQYYEEEERQRGNFPDRFSGHQFPNYSSELNVNALLLGDSALYLCASSLVVGHGYGYTFGSGTRLTVV.

This clone was observed a handful of times. The J gene is TRBJ1-5, the V gene TRBV9; weak D call: TRBD1 (6 bases). The ends were cut back, 0 bases at V and 4 bases at J, with 8 bases in the middle. The CDR3 totals 14 residues. Germline V lookup: CDR1 SGDLS, CDR2 YYNGEE. The CDR3 nucleotides are TGTGCCAGCAGCGTAGGGGGGCTGAATCAGCCCCAGCATTTT. Translation gives CASSVGGLNQPQHF.

The V gene is TRBV6-1, the J gene TRBJ1-5; no definite D call. The CDR3 has 12 amino acids. V was cut by 6 bases and J by 1 base, with 4 bases left in between. Germline CDR1 is MNHNS and CDR2 is SASEGT. Written as DNA, the CDR3 is TGTGCCAGCAGCGGGAGCAATCAGCCCCAGCATTTT. It translates to CASSGSNQPQHF.

In regard to this clone: This specimen includes other DNA sequences encoding the same CDR3. V is TRBV5-1 and J is TRBJ2-7; 11 positions agree with TRBD1. The CDR3 consists of 15 residues. The V gene's germline CDR1 is SGHRS and CDR2 YFSETQ. With 4 bases clipped from V and 3 bases from J, the junction kept 6 bases outside the gene matches. CDR3 loop: CASSLGTGGIYEQYF. DNA of the CDR3: TGCGCCAGCAGCCTAGGGACAGGGGGGATCTACGAGCAGTACTTC.

The CDR3 nucleotides are TGTGCCACTGAAAACAGGGGTCTCCACTCTGGAAACACCATATATTTT. Translation gives CATENRGLHSGNTIYF. The V gene is TRBV15, the J gene TRBJ1-3, with 7 nucleotides matching TRBD1. The CDR3 has 16 residues. Trimming removed 9 bases from V and 0 bases from J; junction bases left unmatched: 11. The germline gives CDR1 LNHNV, CDR2 YYDKDF (reference sequence).

The gene calls are TRBV4-2 and TRBJ1-3; tentatively, D is TRBD1 (5 bases). The CDR3 loop spans 18 amino acids. CDR1 is LGHNA, CDR2 YNFKEQ, per germline. The germline V and J ends were trimmed by 1 base and 1 base, with 17 bases remaining between them. The CDR3 sequence: CASSQAVHGGGSGNTIYF. The CDR3 nucleotides are TGTGCCAGCAGCCAAGCCGTACACGGGGGGGGTTCTGGAAACACCATATATTTT.

The chain is built from TRBV7-2 and TRBJ1-3; D remains ambiguous. The CDR3 has 13 amino acids. Germline lookup yields CDR1 SGHTA and CDR2 FQGNSA. Deletions cut 5 bases from V and 4 bases from J, with 9 bases between. The CDR3 sequence: CASSVRSGNTIYF. The CDR3 DNA is TGTGCCAGCAGCGTGAGGTCGGGAAACACCATATATTTT.

The chain uses TRBV7-2 and TRBJ2-7; D might be TRBD2 (7 bases). V was shortened by 4 bases and J by 2 bases, with 15 bases between the two germline ends. This CDR3 is built from 15 residues. Germline assignment: CDR1 SGHTA and CDR2 FQGNSA. This CDR3 reads CASSYPGGLAYEQYF. Here the CDR3 DNA reads TGTGCCAGCAGCTACCCCGGGGGGCTCGCCTACGAGCAGTACTTC.

This clone was seen just once. The V and J genes are TRBV4-2 and TRBJ2-1; 8 positions match TRBD2. V lost 4 bases, J lost 4 bases, and 6 bases stayed unmatched. This CDR3 has 15 residues. Germline values: CDR1 LGHNA, CDR2 YNFKEQ. The CDR3 nucleotides read TGTGCCAGCAGCCGAGGACTAGCAGCTTACAATGAGCAGTTCTTC. Its protein is CASSRGLAAYNEQFF.

The V and J genes are TRBV2 and TRBJ1-5, with no clear D. V was cut by 7 bases and J by 4 bases, with 17 bases left in between. The CDR3 has 15 residues. Looked up from germline, CDR1 is SNHLY and CDR2 is FYNNEI. The CDR3 DNA follows: TGTGCCAGCACCCGGGGAGCCCTAACGAATCAGCCCCAGCATTTT. Its protein product is CASTRGALTNQPQHF.

The V and J genes are TRBV2 and TRBJ2-1, with 11 nucleotides matching TRBD2. Germline CDR1 is SNHLY and CDR2 is FYNNEI. This CDR3 region has 15 residues. After removal of 4 bases from V and 3 bases from J, the junction contained 2 bases not matched to a gene. CDR3 loop: CASSGGLAVYNEQFF. In DNA form, the CDR3 reads TGTGCCAGCAGTGGGGGACTAGCGGTCTACAATGAGCAGTTCTTC.